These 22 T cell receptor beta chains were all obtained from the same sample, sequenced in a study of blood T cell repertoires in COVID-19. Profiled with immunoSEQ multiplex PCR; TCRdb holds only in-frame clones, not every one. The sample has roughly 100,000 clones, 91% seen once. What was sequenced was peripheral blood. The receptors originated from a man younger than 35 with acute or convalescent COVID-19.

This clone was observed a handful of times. The CDR3 here is CASSPRSTKNTEAFF. The CDR3 nucleotides read TGTGCCAGCAGCCCTCGCTCCACTAAGAACACTGAAGCTTTCTTT. V usage is TRBV14 and J usage is TRBJ1-1; D not certain. Germline loops: CDR1 SGHDN, CDR2 FVKESK. Between the trimmed V and J ends, which lost 4 bases and 1 base, there was a span of 13 bases. The CDR3 totals 15 residues.

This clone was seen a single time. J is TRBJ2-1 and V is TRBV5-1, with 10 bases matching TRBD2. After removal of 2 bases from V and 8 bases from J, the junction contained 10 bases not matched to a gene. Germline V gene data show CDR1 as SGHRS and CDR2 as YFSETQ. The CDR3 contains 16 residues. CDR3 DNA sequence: TGCGCCAGCAGCTTCATCATAGCGGGAGGCCCCGATGAGCAGTTCTTC. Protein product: CASSFIIAGGPDEQFF.

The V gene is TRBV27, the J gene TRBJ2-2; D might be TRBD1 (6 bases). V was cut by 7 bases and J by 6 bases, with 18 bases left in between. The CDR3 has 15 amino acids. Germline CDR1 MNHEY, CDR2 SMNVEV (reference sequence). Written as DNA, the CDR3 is TGTGCCAGCACCCTAACCTCAGGGGTCGCCGGGGAGCTGTTTTTT. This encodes CASTLTSGVAGELFF.

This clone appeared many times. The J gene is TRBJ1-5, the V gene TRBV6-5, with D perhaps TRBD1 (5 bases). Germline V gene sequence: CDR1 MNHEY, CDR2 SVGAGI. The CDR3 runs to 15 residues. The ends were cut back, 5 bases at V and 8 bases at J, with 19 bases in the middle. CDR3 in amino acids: CASSPRTGGEKPQHF. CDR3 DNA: TGTGCCAGCAGTCCTCGGACCGGGGGAGAGAAGCCCCAGCATTTT.

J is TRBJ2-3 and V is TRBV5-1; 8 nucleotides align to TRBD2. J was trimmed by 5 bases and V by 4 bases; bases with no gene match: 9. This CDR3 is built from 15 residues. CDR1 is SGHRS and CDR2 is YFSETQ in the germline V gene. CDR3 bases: TGCGCCAGCAGCATCAGCGGGAGACATCAAGATACGCAGTATTTT. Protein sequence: CASSISGRHQDTQYF.

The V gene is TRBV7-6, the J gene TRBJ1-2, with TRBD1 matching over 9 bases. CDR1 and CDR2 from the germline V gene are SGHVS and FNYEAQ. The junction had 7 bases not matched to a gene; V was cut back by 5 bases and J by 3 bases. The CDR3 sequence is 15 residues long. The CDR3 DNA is TGTGCCAGCAGCCTCACCGGGACAGGGTACTATGGCTACACCTTC. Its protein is CASSLTGTGYYGYTF.

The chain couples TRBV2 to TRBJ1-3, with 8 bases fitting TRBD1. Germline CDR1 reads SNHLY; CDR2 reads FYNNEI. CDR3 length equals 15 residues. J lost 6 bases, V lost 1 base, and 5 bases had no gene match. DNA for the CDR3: TGTGCCAGCAGTGAAGGGGGGACAGGCGTAAACACCATATATTTT. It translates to CASSEGGTGVNTIYF.

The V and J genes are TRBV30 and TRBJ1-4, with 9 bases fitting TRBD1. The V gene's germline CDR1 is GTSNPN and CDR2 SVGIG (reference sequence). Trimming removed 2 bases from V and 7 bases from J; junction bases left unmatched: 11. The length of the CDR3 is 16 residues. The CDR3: CAWSPTQPGQGEKLFF. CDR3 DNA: TGTGCCTGGAGTCCGACCCAGCCGGGACAGGGTGAAAAACTGTTTTTT.

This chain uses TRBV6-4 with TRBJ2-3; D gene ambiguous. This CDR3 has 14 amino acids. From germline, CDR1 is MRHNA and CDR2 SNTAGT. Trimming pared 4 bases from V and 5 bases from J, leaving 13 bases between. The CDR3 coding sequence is TGTGCCAGCAGTGCACTCTATAATCAAGATACGCAGTATTTT. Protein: CASSALYNQDTQYF.

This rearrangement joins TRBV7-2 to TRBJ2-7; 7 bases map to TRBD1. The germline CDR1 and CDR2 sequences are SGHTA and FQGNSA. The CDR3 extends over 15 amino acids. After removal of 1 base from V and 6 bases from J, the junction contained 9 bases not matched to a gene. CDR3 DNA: TGTGCCAGCAGCTTAGAGAGAGACAGGGTCCGCGAGCAGTACTTC. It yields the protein CASSLERDRVREQYF.

The CDR3 DNA reads as TGTGCCAGCAGCGTCGAAGGCTCAGGGCGGGGTGAAGCTTTCTTT. Its protein is CASSVEGSGRGEAFF. This chain uses TRBV9 with TRBJ1-1; TRBD1 is a possible D gene (5 bases). The CDR3 length is 15 residues. Germline loops: CDR1 SGDLS, CDR2 YYNGEE. V was shortened by 2 bases and J by 7 bases, with 18 bases between the two germline ends.

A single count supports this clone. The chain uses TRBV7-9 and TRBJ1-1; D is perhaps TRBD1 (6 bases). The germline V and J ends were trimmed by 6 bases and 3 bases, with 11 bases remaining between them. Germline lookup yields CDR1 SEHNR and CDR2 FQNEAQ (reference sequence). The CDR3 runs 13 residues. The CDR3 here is CASRLHRDTEAFF. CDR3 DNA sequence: TGTGCCAGCAGACTGCACAGGGACACTGAAGCTTTCTTT.

The CDR3 is CASSSRQGEHNNEQFF. The CDR3 region has the DNA TGTGCCAGCAGCTCGAGACAGGGGGAGCATAACAATGAGCAGTTCTTC. The chain recombines TRBV7-9 with TRBJ2-1; 9 bases align to TRBD1. Unmatched junction bases numbered 9, after V lost 4 bases and J lost 5 bases. Looked up from germline, CDR1 is SEHNR and CDR2 is FQNEAQ (reference sequence). The CDR3 extends over 16 amino acids.

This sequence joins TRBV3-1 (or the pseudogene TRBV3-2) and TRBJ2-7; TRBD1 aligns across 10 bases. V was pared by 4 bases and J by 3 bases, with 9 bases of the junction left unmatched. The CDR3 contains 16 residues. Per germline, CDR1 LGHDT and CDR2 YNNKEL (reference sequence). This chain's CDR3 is CASSPRTGTGDYEQYF. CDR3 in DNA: TGTGCCAGCAGCCCTCGAACCGGGACAGGGGACTACGAGCAGTACTTC.

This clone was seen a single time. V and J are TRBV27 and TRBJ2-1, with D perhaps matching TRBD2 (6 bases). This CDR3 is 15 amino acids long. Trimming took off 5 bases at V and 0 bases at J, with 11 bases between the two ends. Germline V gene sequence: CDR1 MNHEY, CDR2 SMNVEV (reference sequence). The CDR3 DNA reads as TGTGCCAGCAGTGGGGACTGGCTCTCCTACAATGAGCAGTTCTTC. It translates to CASSGDWLSYNEQFF.

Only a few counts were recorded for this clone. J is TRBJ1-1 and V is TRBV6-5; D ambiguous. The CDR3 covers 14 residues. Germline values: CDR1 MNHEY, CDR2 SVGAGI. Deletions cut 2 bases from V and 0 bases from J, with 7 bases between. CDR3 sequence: CASSYANMNTEAFF. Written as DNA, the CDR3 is TGTGCCAGCAGTTACGCCAACATGAACACTGAAGCTTTCTTT.

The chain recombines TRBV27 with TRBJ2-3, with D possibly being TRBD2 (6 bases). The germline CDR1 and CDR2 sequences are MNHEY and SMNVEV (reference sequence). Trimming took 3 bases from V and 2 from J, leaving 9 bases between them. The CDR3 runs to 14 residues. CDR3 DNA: TGTGCCAGCAGTTTTAGCGGTTACACAGATACGCAGTATTTT. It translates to CASSFSGYTDTQYF.

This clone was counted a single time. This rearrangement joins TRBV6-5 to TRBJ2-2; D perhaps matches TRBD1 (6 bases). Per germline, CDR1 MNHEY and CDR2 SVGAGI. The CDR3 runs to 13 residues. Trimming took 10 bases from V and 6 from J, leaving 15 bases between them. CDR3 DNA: TGTGCCACCCGCTTTTCAGGGGCCGGGGAGCTGTTTTTT. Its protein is CATRFSGAGELFF.

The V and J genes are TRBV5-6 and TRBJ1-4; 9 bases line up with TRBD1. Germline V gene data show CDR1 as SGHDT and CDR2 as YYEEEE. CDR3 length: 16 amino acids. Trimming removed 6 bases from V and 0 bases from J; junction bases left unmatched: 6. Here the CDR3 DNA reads TGTGCCAGCACCGAACAGGGGGCAGCAACTAATGAAAAACTGTTTTTT. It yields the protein CASTEQGAATNEKLFF.

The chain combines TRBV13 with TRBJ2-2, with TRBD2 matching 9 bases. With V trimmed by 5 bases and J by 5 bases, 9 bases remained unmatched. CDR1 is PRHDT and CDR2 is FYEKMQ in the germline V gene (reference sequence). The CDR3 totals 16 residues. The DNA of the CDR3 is TGTGCCAGCAGCCCAAAGACTAGCGGACAAACCGGGGAGCTGTTTTTT. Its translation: CASSPKTSGQTGELFF.

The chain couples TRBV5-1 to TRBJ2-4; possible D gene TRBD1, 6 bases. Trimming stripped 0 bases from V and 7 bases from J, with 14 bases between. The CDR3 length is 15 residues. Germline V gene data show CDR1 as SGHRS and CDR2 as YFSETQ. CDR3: CASSLVTGTTNIQYF. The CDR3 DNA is TGCGCCAGCAGCTTGGTCACCGGGACAACGAACATTCAGTACTTC. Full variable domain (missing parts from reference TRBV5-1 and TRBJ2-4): KAGVTQTPRYLIKTRGQQVTLSCSPISGHRSVSWYQQTPGQGLQFLFEYFSETQRNKGNFPGRFSGRQFSNSRSEMNVSTLELGDSALYLCASSLVTGTTNIQYFGAGTRLSVL.

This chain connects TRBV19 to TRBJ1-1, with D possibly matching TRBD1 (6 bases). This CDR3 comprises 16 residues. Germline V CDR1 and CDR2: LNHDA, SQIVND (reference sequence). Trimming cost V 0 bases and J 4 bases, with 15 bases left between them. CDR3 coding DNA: TGTGCCAGTAGTATAGATCGGGACACGCTTTCCACTGAAGCTTTCTTT. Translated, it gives CASSIDRDTLSTEAFF.